This T cell receptor beta chain came from a study of cytomegalovirus exposure and HLA in healthy donors. Study-wide context: Earlier findings included approximately 120 million unique TCR beta sequences obtained from 150 million to 200 million T cells. About 82 million unique TCRs from HLA-typed donors were held in an early release of data. Findings of the study overall: Upon later analysis, HLA-associated TCR beta chains proved more clonally expanded than other, equally common chains. In all likelihood, a cluster of highly shared sequence variants was a sequencing artifact.

J lost 4 bases, V lost 2 bases, and 5 bases had no gene match. The germline gives CDR1 MGHRA, CDR2 YSYEKL. The CDR3 has 16 amino acids. A multiplex PCR was run with 60 Vbeta primers and 13 Jbeta primers. Sequencing used immunoSEQ multiplex PCR; TCRdb keeps in-frame clones, though not all of them. The sample lists 250,000 to 350,000 clones, about four fifths occurring once. On this clone itself: The antigen is undetermined.

Sequencing input: PBMCs. This receptor was obtained from a girl under 10 years old in good health and CMV-seronegative. The gene calls are TRBV4-1 and TRBJ2-3; 11 bases map to TRBD2. CDR3 sequence: CASSQLTSGGSDTQYF. In DNA form, the CDR3 reads TGCGCCAGCAGCCAACTCACTAGCGGGGGATCAGATACGCAGTATTTT.